This T cell receptor (beta chain) was found in a study of regulatory T cells in long-lasting Graves disease (dated by TCRdb to about 2021). Concerning the study at large: To count as having persistent Graves' disease, a patient had to have received antithyroid drug treatment for over 5 years with TSH receptor autoantibodies remaining persistently positive. Patients with persistent Graves' disease were compared with patients with newly diagnosed Graves' disease using TCR sequencing and RNA sequencing of peripheral blood. The study was conducted in China and was registered as a clinical trial. TCR sequencing covered some 13 persistent and around 20 newly diagnosed Graves' disease patients, some 33 samples in total. On average, persistent Graves' disease patients in the clinical cohort had been on antithyroid drugs for about 9.7 years. Summary of the overall study and its limitations: Only peripheral blood was studied, because thyroid tissue, the primary lesion, was inaccessible. Sequencing and analysis were limited to the TCR beta chain. Persistent patients shared more public clonotypes among themselves (around 3,000) than newly diagnosed patients did (over 900). The authors noted that the small sample size was a limitation that may lower accuracy. Persistent disease showed preferential use of TRBV28, TRBJ1-2 and TRBJ2-5, whereas newly diagnosed disease favored TRBV20-1 and TRBJ2-1. Compared with newly diagnosed patients, persistent Graves' disease patients had lower TCR Shannon entropy and fewer highly expanded clones, which suggests clonal expansion.

In its sample, this clonotype was seen many times. Its cognate antigen has yet to be identified. No per-base quality is available; no much larger clone lies one base away. The germline V gene yields SNHLY for CDR1 and FYNNEI for CDR2. Its CDR3 holds 13 amino acids, cysteine through phenylalanine. CDR3 DNA is the only sequence kept; it has 39 bases, read in frame from the first base. V lost 7 bases and J lost 1 base; the stretch between them is 10 bases long. Library preparation used multiplex PCR. Sequencing used an Illumina HiSeq 4000. TCR beta libraries were built with iRepertoire HTBI primers and Arm-PCR amplification of CDR3 regions. Gel purification was performed on PCR products prior to sequencing. In the paper's pipeline: Across samples, some 62 TRBV and roughly 15 TRBJ segments were identified and used for gene usage analysis of CDR3 amino acid clonotypes. Filtered high-quality paired reads were merged into contigs using COPE and FqMerger. BLAST was used to align contigs to IMGT TRBV, TRBD and TRBJ reference genes, with CDR3 defined following IMGT. Any clonotype with a frequency above 0.1% was counted as a highly expanded clone. Shannon entropy was used to measure repertoire diversity, and the Gini coefficient was used to measure V-J evenness. Clonotypes shared by more than one individual were considered public. TCRdb applied fastp at Q25 and MiXCR to the public reads, then kept only in-frame beta chains. All rows with the same CDR3 protein become a single entry with the most common DNA and genes. TCRdb, not the authors, supplied the V and J calls. A total of some 330,000 distinct CDR3 sequences appear in this sample, 23% of them only once. The ten largest make up 25% to 30% of the sample.

The time point label, read with the paper, signifies: persistent/refractory GD, antithyroid drugs over 5 years with positive TRAb. For both TCR sequencing and RNA sequencing, RNA was extracted from PBMCs in TRIzol. The diagnosis of Graves' disease was made according to American Thyroid Association guidelines. The patients came from an endocrinology department in Xi'an, China. Each patient gave approximately 10 milliliters of peripheral blood, collected in an EDTA anticoagulant tube. PBMCs were isolated by Ficoll Paque Plus density gradient separation without further T cell sorting. RNA quality was checked with an Agilent 2100 Bioanalyzer and agarose gel, and concentration with a NanoDrop 2000.

Source: peripheral blood mononuclear cells (PBMCs), taken when the disease was refractory, from a patient treated with antithyroid drugs. The chain is encoded by TRBV2 joined to TRBJ2-5, and TRBD1 may be the D gene, going by 6 matching bases. The receptor's source is a woman between 40 and 55 years old with Graves disease. Donor details come from another sample of the same person, matched by shared clones. The CDR3 is CASKRTVQETQYF. The DNA sequence is as follows: TGTGCCAGCAAGAGGACAGTCCAAGAGACCCAGTACTTC. Outside the CDR3, residues come from the reference TRBV2 and TRBJ2-5 proteins, so the full variable domain is: EPEVTQTPSHQVTQMGQEVILRCVPISNHLYFYWYRQILGQKVEFLVSFYNNEISEKSEIFDDQFSVERPDGSNFTLKIRSTKLEDSAMYFCASKRTVQETQYFGPGTRLLVL.